This TCR beta chain was retrieved from a study of metastatic and nonmetastatic thyroid tumors. By sample share, this clone is medium-sized. TCRdb reprocessed the PCR reads using MiXCR. The sample includes roughly 30,000 clones, more than 15% of them seen just once. Among the patients, none had received any treatment before thyroid surgery. The CDR3 runs 15 residues. Losses at the gene ends were 2 bases for V and 3 bases for J; bases not matched to a gene: 7. The source is a female donor with papillary thyroid cancer or a benign thyroid nodule (not recorded which). Some clones in this sample may be carry-over from other donors' samples. Sequences were obtained from blood. The chain is built from TRBV12-3 or TRBV12-4 and TRBJ2-7; the match to TRBD2 covers 7 bases. CDR3 protein: CASSLMAGVVYEQYF. The CDR3 DNA is TGTGCCAGCAGTTTAATGGCGGGAGTGGTCTACGAGCAGTACTTC.